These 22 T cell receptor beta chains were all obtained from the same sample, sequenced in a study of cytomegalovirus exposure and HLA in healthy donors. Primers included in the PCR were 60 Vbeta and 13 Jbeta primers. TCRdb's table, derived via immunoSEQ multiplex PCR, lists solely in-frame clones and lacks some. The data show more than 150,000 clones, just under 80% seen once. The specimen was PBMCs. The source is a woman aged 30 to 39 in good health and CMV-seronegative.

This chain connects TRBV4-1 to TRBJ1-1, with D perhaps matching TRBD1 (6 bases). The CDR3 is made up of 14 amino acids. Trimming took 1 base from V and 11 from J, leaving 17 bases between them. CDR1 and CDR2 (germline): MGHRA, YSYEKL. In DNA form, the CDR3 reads TGCGCCAGCAGCCAAGTAAACAGGGAGATTTGGGCTTTCTTT. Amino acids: CASSQVNREIWAFF.

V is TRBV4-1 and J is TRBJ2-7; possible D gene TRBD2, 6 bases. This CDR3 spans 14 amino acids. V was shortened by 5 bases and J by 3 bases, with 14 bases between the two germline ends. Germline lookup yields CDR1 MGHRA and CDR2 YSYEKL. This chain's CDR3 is CASSLGLRGYEQYF. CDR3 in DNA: TGCGCCAGCAGCTTGGGACTCCGCGGCTACGAGCAGTACTTC.

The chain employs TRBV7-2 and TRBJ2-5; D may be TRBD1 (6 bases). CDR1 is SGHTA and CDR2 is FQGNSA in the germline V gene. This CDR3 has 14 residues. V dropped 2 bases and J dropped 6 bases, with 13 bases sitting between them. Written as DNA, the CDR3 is TGTGCCAGCAGCTTAAGCACAGGGCATAAGACCCAGTACTTC. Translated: CASSLSTGHKTQYF.

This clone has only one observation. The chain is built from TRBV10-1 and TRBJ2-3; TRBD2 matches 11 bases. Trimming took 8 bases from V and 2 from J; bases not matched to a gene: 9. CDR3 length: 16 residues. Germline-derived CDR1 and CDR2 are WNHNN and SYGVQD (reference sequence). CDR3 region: CASGDPGLADTDTQYF. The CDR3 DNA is TGCGCCAGCGGGGATCCGGGACTAGCGGACACAGATACGCAGTATTTT.

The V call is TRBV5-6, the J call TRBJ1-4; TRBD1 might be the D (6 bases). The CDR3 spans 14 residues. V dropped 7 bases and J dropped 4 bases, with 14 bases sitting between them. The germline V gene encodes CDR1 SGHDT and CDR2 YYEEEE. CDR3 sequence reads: CASFRQALNEKLFF. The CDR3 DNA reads TGTGCCAGCTTCAGACAGGCCCTTAATGAAAAACTGTTTTTT.

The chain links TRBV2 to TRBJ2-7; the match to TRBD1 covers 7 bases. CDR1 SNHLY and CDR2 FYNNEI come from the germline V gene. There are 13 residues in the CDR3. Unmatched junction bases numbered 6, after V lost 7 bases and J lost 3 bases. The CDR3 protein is CASMRDRDYEQYF. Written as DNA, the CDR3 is TGTGCCAGCATGAGGGACAGAGACTACGAGCAGTACTTC.

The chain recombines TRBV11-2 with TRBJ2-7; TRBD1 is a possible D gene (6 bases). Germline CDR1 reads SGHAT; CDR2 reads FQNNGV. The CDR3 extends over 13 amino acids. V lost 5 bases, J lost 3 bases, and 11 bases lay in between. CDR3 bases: TGTGCCAGCAGCATCATACAGGGCTACGAGCAGTACTTC. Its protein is CASSIIQGYEQYF.

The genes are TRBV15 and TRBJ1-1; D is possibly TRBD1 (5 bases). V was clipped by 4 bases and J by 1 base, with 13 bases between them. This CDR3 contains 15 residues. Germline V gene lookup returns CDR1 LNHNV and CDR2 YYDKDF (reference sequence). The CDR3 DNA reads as TGTGCCACCAGCACCAGGGTTACACCGAACACTGAAGCTTTCTTT. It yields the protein CATSTRVTPNTEAFF.

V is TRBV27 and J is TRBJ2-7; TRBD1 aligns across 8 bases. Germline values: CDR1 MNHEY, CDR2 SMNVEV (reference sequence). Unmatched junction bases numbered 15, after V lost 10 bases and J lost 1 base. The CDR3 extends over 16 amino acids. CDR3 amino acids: CATSPSGTGGSYEQYF. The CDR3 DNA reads TGTGCCACCAGCCCTTCCGGGACAGGTGGATCCTACGAGCAGTACTTC.

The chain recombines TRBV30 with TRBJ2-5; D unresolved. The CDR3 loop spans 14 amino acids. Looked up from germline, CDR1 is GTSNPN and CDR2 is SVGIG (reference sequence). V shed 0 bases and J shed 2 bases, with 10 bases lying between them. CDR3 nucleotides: TGTGCCTGGAGTGTTGGAGTCTTTCAAGAGACCCAGTACTTC. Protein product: CAWSVGVFQETQYF.

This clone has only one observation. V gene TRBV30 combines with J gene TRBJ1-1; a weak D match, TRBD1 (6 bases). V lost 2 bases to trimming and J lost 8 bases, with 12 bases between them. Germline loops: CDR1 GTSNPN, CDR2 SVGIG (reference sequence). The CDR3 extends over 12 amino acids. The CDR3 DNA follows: TGTGCCTGGAGTCTACAGGGTCCAGAAGCTTTCTTT. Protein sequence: CAWSLQGPEAFF.

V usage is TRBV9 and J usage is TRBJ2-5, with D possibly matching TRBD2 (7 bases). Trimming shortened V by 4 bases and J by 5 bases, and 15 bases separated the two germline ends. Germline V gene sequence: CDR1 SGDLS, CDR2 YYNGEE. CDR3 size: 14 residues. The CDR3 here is CASSSGAGAETQYF. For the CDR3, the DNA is TGTGCCAGCAGCTCCGGGGCGGGGGCGGAGACCCAGTACTTC.

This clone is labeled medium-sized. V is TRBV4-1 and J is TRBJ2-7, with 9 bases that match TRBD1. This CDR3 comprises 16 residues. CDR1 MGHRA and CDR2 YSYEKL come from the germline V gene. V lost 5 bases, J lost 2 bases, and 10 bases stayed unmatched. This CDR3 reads CASSALLGQGPYEQYF. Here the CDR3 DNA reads TGCGCCAGCAGCGCCTTGTTAGGACAGGGGCCCTACGAGCAGTACTTC.

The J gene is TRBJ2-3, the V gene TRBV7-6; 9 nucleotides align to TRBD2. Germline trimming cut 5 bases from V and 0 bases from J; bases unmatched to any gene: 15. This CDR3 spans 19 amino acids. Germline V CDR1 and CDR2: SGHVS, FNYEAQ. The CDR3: CASSPGAPGLAISTDTQYF. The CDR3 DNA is TGTGCCAGCAGCCCAGGGGCTCCGGGACTAGCTATTAGCACAGATACGCAGTATTTT.

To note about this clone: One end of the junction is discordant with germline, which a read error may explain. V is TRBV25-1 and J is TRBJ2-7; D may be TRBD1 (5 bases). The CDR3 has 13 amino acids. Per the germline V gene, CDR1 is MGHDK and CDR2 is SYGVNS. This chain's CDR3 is CASSEYKQDEQHF. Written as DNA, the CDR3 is TGTGCCAGCAGTGAATATAAACAGGACGAGCAGCACTTC.

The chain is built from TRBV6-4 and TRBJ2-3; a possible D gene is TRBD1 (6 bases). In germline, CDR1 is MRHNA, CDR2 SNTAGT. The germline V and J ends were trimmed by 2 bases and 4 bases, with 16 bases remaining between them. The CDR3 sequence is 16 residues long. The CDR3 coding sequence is TGTGCCAGCAGTGACCGAACAGGGTCGGACGCAGATACGCAGTATTTT. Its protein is CASSDRTGSDADTQYF.

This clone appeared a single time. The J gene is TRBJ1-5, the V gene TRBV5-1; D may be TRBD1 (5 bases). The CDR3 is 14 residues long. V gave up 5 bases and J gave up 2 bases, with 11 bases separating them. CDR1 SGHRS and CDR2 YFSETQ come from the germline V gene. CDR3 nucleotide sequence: TGCGCCAGCAGTCCTGGGGGGGGCAATCAGCCCCAGCATTTT. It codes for CASSPGGGNQPQHF.

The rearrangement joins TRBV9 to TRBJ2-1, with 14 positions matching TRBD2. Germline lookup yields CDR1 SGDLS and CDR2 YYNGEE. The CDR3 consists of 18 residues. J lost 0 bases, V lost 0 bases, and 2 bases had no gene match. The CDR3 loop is CASSVAGTSGGSYNEQFF. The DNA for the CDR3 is TGTGCCAGCAGCGTAGCGGGGACTAGCGGGGGCTCCTACAATGAGCAGTTCTTC.

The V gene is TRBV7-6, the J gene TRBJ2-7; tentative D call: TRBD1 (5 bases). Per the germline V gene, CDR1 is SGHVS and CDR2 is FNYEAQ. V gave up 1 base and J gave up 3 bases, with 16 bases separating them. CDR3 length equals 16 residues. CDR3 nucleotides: TGTGCCAGCAGCTTAGGGCGTCAGGGCAGGGACTACGAGCAGTACTTC. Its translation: CASSLGRQGRDYEQYF.

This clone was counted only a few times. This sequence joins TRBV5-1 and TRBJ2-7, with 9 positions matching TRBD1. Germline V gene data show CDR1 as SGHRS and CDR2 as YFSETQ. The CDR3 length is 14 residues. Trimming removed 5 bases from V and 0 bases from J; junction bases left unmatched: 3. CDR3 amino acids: CASRRTGASYEQYF. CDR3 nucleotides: TGCGCCAGCAGAAGGACAGGGGCCTCCTACGAGCAGTACTTC.

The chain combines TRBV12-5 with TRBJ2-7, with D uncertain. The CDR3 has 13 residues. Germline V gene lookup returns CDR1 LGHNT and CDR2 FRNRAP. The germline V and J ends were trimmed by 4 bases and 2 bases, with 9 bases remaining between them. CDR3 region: CASGWSNTYEQYF. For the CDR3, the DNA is TGTGCTAGTGGTTGGTCTAATACCTACGAGCAGTACTTC. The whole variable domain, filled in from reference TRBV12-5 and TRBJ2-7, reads DARVTQTPRHKVTEMGQEVTMRCQPILGHNTVFWYRQTMMQGLELLAYFRNRAPLDDSGMPKDRFSAEMPDATLATLKIQPSEPRDSAVYFCASGWSNTYEQYFGPGTRLTVT.

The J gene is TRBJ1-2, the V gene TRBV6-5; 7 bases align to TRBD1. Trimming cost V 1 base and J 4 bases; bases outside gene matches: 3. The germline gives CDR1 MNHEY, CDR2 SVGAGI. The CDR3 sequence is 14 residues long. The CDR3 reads CASSYYRGPYGYTF. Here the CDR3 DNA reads TGTGCCAGCAGTTACTATAGGGGGCCCTATGGCTACACCTTC.